The 3 T cell receptor beta chains below all came from one sample that was sequenced in a study of blood T cell repertoires in COVID-19. The method was immunoSEQ multiplex PCR; TCRdb's version includes in-frame clones alone and lacks a portion of them. The table lists about 94,000 clones, roughly 80% of them singletons. Source material: peripheral blood. Source of these receptors: a human donor in a cohort sampled during active COVID-19.

The rearrangement uses TRBV28 and TRBJ1-2; possibly TRBD1 for D (6 bases). This CDR3 region has 17 residues. V gave up 2 bases and J gave up 3 bases, with 19 bases separating them. Germline V CDR1 and CDR2: MDHEN, SYDVKM. CDR3 DNA sequence: TGTGCCAGCAGTTTACCCTTTTGGGACAAAAATCACTATGGCTACACCTTC. Amino acid sequence: CASSLPFWDKNHYGYTF.

The chain recombines TRBV6-5 with TRBJ1-4; 11 nucleotides line up with TRBD1. There are 14 residues in the CDR3. In germline, CDR1 is MNHEY, CDR2 SVGAGI. The J segment lost 9 bases and the V segment lost 5 bases, leaving 5 bases of the junction unmatched. CDR3 in amino acids: CASSRTGGLKKLFF. CDR3 nucleotide sequence: TGTGCCAGCAGTCGGACAGGGGGCTTAAAAAAACTGTTTTTT.

The sample holds one count of this clone. At one of its ends the junction is not consistent with the germline gene, which may arise from a read error. The rearrangement links TRBV7-2 to TRBJ2-3; the D gene is possibly TRBD1 (6 bases). The CDR3 sequence is 16 residues long. CDR1 is SGHTA, CDR2 FQGNSA, per germline. The CDR3 DNA follows: TGTGCCAGCAGTCCTTCCGTTCGGACAGCCACAGATAAGCAGTATTTT. It specifies CASSPSVRTATDKQYF.